This T cell receptor beta chain was documented in a study of cytomegalovirus exposure and HLA in healthy donors. Study-wide results and limits: Being productive about 90% or about 30% of the time was typical of most TCR beta V segments in an earlier analysis. As a later analysis revealed, most CMV-associated TCR beta chains appeared HLA-restricted.

In the PCR, 60 Vbeta and 13 Jbeta primers were used. Repertoires were generated with immunoSEQ multiplex PCR, while TCRdb's copy carries only in-frame clones and drops some. There are approximately 110,000 clones in the sample; under 85% occur only once, and under 10% lies in the top ten. Turning to this clone: The antigen is not known.

Germline assignment: CDR1 MGHRA and CDR2 YSYEKL. The CDR3 totals 13 residues. Trimming removed 0 bases from V and 13 bases from J, with 15 bases in between. Sequencing used PBMCs. This rearrangement joins TRBV4-1 to TRBJ2-5; possibly TRBD1 for D (5 bases). The source of this sequence is a man aged 40-49 years in good health and CMV-seronegative. CDR3 DNA sequence: TGCGCCAGCAGCCAAGACTCTGTTCAGGGATCGTACTTC. Residues: CASSQDSVQGSYF.